These T cell receptor beta chains were read from a single sample in a study of T-cell memory formation after mild COVID-19. TCRdb ran MiXCR on the 5' RACE reads and lists one entry per CDR3 protein. The sample lists about 470,000 distinct CDR3 sequences, approximately 23% seen once, with 12% in the top ten. The source material was PBMCs or a T cell subset sorted from them (not recorded which). Source of these receptors: an adult woman who had mild COVID-19 (a few samples of this study predate the infection). Cell type and time point are not known. Both conserved end residues are trimmed from each CDR3. The D gene is left open where the match is weak.

J | V | D | CDR3
TRBJ1-1 | TRBV11-3 | . | ASSLLRGNVPTEAF
TRBJ2-5 | TRBV20-1 | TRBD2 | SASSLAGEGETQY
TRBJ2-2 | TRBV7-6 | TRBD1 | ASSSVPTGTGGRYTGELF
TRBJ2-7 | TRBV7-8 | . | ASSPSLEGIFSYEQY
TRBJ2-3 | TRBV25-1 | . | ASSVPYPLGLDTQY
TRBJ2-1 | TRBV7-9 | . | ASSLALGGARNEQF
TRBJ2-1 | TRBV11-2 | . | AISTRWGAEQF
TRBJ2-1 | TRBV3-1 | TRBD1 | ASSQAQGYNEQF
TRBJ2-7 | TRBV12-3/TRBV12-4 | TRBD2 | ASRSSGANYEQY
TRBJ1-6 | TRBV29-1 | . | SVLDGRNSPLH
TRBJ2-7 | TRBV7-3 | . | ASSPFDSPASEQY
TRBJ2-5 | TRBV20-1 | TRBD1 | SARGTGGRETQY
TRBJ2-1 | TRBV4-2 | TRBD2 | ASSQDLSGRDNEQF
TRBJ2-7 | TRBV23-1 | TRBD1 | ASSQSAGTVRFYEQY
TRBJ2-1 | TRBV9 | TRBD1 | ASSARGTGKYNEQF
TRBJ1-5 | TRBV25-1 | TRBD1 | ASSDSTDREFNQPQH
TRBJ2-3 | TRBV7-2 | . | ASSPWNTDTQY
TRBJ2-3 | TRBV12-3/TRBV12-4 | TRBD2 | ASSSQGTSGPY
TRBJ2-5 | TRBV20-1 | . | SARAEVQETQY
TRBJ2-3 | TRBV20-1 | . | SARRPGGPREDTQY
TRBJ2-5 | TRBV3-1 | TRBD1 | ASSFQDRGGTQY
TRBJ2-3 | TRBV6-5 | TRBD1 | ASSQDRVTDTQY
TRBJ1-2 | TRBV29-1 | . | SVGAGGGYGYT
TRBJ1-2 | TRBV20-1 | TRBD1 | SARDPQGAVYGYT
TRBJ2-7 | TRBV18 | . | ASSPRLTLKTYEQY
TRBJ1-1 | TRBV30 | . | AWSGPTVKF
TRBJ2-3 | TRBV24-1 | TRBD1 | ATSDWTGNTDTQY
TRBJ1-4 | TRBV7-2 | . | ASSSNFIREKLF
TRBJ2-1 | TRBV11-3 | . | ASSNWGENNEQF
TRBJ2-3 | TRBV5-1 | . | ASSLRPPRQSSTDTQY
TRBJ2-7 | TRBV11-3 | TRBD1 | ASSPGGNYEQY
TRBJ2-1 | TRBV19 | . | ASSIYPGLNNEQF
TRBJ2-7 | TRBV29-1 | TRBD2 | SVILAGRYEQY
TRBJ2-3 | TRBV7-6 | . | ASSPGLGDTQY
TRBJ1-1 | TRBV24-1 | . | ATSDFKTDEAF
TRBJ2-7 | TRBV12-3/TRBV12-4 | TRBD2 | ASTPGGGYEQY
TRBJ2-1 | TRBV3-1 | . | ASSSSWSYNEQF
TRBJ2-3 | TRBV5-1 | TRBD2 | ASSFVRGGSDTQY
TRBJ2-1 | TRBV5-6 | TRBD1 | ASSGRDRPYNEQF
TRBJ1-5 | TRBV12-3/TRBV12-4 | TRBD1 | ASRESGGASVRQPQH
TRBJ1-2 | TRBV5-5 | . | ASSGMGGYT
TRBJ2-7 | TRBV7-8 | TRBD2 | ASSLPAVGGRALEQY
TRBJ1-2 | TRBV20-1 | TRBD1 | SAREKGAVSGYT
TRBJ2-3 | TRBV20-1 | . | SALGRILDTQY
TRBJ2-7 | TRBV4-3 | . | ASSQARAGSDEQY
TRBJ2-4 | TRBV20-1 | . | SASGGGKNIQY
TRBJ1-4 | TRBV18 | . | ASSPRTDEKLF
TRBJ1-2 | TRBV20-1 | . | SARSGHGYT
TRBJ2-5 | TRBV28 | . | ASSLQRWEETQY
TRBJ1-4 | TRBV29-1 | TRBD1 | SVGQGREKLF
TRBJ2-3 | TRBV10-3 | . | AISEGRSADTQY
TRBJ2-3 | TRBV9 | . | ASSHRTANTQY
TRBJ2-7 | TRBV15 | . | ATSRDKGGLEQY
TRBJ2-7 | TRBV18 | . | ASSPYRVEQY
TRBJ1-1 | TRBV29-1 | . | SVEGDTEAF
TRBJ2-1 | TRBV12-3/TRBV12-4 | TRBD2 | ASRASGSVAGIWFNEQF
TRBJ1-2 | TRBV4-3 | TRBD1 | ASSQDYLGQGNYGYT
TRBJ1-5 | TRBV12-3/TRBV12-4 | TRBD1 | ASSLSRGLSNQPQH
TRBJ2-4 | TRBV20-1 | . | SAGKAAKNIQY